This entry features one T cell receptor (beta chain) sequence. Its matching antigen is unknown. These data come from a study of human T cells and chemical hapten exposure. Germline V gives CDR1 ENHRY, CDR2 SYGVKD. This CDR3 has 13 amino acids. V lost 3 bases, J lost 7 bases, and 13 bases lay in between. TCRdb passed the RACE reads through MiXCR, listing each CDR3 protein once. The sample holds about 360,000 distinct CDR3 sequences, around 7% seen once. Study-level findings and limits: After DPC sensitization, TCRs above 1 in 1000 frequency showed no change.

Time point denoted: patch test 1, 2 weeks after DPC sensitization. The treatment here: therapeutic diphenylcyclopropenone sensitization with weekly scalp DPC. The receptor comes from a woman under 30 with alopecia areata. Some clones in this sample may be carry-over from other donors' samples. The sequences come from whole blood, collected in connection with sensitization to the hapten diphenylcyclopropenone (DPC). This chain uses TRBV10-3 with TRBJ2-7; perhaps TRBD2 as D (5 bases). The DNA for the CDR3 is TGTGCCATCAGTGATTCGCGGACTTGGGAGCAGTACTTC. Encoded protein: CAISDSRTWEQYF.